This T cell receptor (beta chain) derives from a study of cytomegalovirus exposure and HLA in healthy donors. A remark on this clone: Its antigen remains unknown.

Study-level findings and limits: TCR beta sequences numbering more than 15,000 were associated with HLA alleles at 0.05 false discovery rate in a later analysis. Looking again later, the authors saw that most CMV-associated TCR beta chains seemed HLA-restricted. Indistinguishability led to the exclusion of some V segments, TRBV6-2 and TRBV6-3 included.

Both 60 Vbeta primers and 13 Jbeta primers went into the PCR. Method: immunoSEQ multiplex PCR; TCRdb's copy keeps in-frame clones and lacks some. The sample includes about 120,000 clones, roughly three quarters of them seen just once. In germline, CDR1 is MNHNS, CDR2 SASEGT. This CDR3 has 15 amino acids. With 2 bases removed from V and 3 bases from J, the gap between germline ends came to 10 bases. The receptor was derived from a young man in good health and CMV-seropositive. The rearrangement links TRBV6-1 to TRBJ2-2, with D perhaps TRBD2 (6 bases). The sample comprised PBMCs. The CDR3, as DNA: TGTGCCAGCAGTGAACGCGGGGCGGACACCGGGGAGCTGTTTTTT. Its translation: CASSERGADTGELFF.